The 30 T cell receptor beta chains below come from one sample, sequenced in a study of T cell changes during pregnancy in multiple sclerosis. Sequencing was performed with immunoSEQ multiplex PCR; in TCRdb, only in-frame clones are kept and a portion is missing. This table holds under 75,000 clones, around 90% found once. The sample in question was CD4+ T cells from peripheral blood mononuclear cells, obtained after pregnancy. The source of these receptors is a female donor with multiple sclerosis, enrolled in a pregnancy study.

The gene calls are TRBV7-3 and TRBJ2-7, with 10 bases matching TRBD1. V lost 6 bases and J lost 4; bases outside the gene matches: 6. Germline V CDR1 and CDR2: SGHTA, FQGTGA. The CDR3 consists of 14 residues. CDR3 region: CASSPGQGKYEQYF. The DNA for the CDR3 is TGTGCCAGCAGTCCGGGACAGGGGAAGTACGAGCAGTACTTC.

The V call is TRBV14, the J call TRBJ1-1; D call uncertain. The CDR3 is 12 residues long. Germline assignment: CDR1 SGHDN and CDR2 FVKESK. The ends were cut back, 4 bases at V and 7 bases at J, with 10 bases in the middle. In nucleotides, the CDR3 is TGTGCCAGCAGCCTCAGACGAGGTGAAGCTTTCTTT. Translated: CASSLRRGEAFF.

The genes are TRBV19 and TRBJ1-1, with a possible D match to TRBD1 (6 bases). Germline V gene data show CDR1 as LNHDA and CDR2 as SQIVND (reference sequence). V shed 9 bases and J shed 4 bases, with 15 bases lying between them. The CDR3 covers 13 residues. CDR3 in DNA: TGTGCCAGCGGGGATGGGGGGGCCACTGAAGCTTTCTTT. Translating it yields CASGDGGATEAFF.

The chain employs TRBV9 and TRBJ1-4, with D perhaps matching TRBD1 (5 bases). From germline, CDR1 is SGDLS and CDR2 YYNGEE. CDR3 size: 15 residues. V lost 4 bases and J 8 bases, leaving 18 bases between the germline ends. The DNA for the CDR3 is TGTGCCAGCAGCCGACAAGGAGGGTCAGGGGAAAAACTGTTTTTT. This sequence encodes CASSRQGGSGEKLFF.

CDR3 DNA sequence: TGTGCCAGCAGCTCGCCGGGACTTGCCGTTATGAGCTCCTACAATGAGCAGTTCTTC. Protein product: CASSSPGLAVMSSYNEQFF. The chain uses TRBV7-9 and TRBJ2-1; possibly TRBD2 for D (6 bases). Germline V lookup: CDR1 SEHNR, CDR2 FQNEAQ (reference sequence). This CDR3 is built from 19 residues. Trimming left V 4 bases short and J 0 bases short, with 22 bases between.

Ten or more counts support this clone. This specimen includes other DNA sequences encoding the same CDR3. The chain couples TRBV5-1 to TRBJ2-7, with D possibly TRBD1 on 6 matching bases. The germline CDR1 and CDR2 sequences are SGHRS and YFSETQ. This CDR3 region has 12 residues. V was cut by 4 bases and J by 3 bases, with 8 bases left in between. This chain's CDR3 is CASSGQHYEQYF. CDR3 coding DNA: TGCGCCAGCAGCGGACAGCACTACGAGCAGTACTTC. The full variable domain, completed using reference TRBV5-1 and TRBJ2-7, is KAGVTQTPRYLIKTRGQQVTLSCSPISGHRSVSWYQQTPGQGLQFLFEYFSETQRNKGNFPGRFSGRQFSNSRSEMNVSTLELGDSALYLCASSGQHYEQYFGPGTRLTVT.

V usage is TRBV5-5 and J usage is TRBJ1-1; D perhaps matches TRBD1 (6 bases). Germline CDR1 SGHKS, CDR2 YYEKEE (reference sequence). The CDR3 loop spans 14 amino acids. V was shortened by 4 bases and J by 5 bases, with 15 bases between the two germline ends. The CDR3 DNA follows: TGTGCCAGCAGCCGGGGGGCCGGGTATACTGAAGCTTTCTTT. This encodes CASSRGAGYTEAFF.

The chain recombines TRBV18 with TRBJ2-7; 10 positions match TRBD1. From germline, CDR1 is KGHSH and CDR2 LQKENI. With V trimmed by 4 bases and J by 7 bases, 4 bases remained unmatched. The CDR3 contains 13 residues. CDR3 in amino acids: CASSRQGASEQYF. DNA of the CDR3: TGTGCCAGCTCACGACAGGGGGCAAGTGAGCAGTACTTC.

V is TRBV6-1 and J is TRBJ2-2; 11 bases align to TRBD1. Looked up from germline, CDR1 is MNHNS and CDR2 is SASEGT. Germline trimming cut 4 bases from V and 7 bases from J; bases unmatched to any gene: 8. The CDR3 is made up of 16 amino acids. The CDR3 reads CASSVTGTGGLGELFF. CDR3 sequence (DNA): TGTGCCAGCAGTGTGACGGGGACAGGGGGTCTCGGGGAGCTGTTTTTT.

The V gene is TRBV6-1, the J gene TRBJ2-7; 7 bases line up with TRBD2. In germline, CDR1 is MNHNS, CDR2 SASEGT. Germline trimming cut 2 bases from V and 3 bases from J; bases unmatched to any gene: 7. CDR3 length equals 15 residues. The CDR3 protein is CASSETPAGIYEQYF. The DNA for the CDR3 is TGTGCCAGCAGTGAAACCCCAGCGGGGATCTACGAGCAGTACTTC.

In nucleotides, the CDR3 is TGCAGCGTAGGTGGGCTAGCGGGAGCTGGGGGCGAGCAGTACTTC. Protein: CSVGGLAGAGGEQYF. This chain links TRBV29-1 with TRBJ2-7; 10 nucleotides agree with TRBD2. Trimming removed 6 bases from V and 6 bases from J; junction bases left unmatched: 14. CDR3 size: 15 residues. CDR1 is SQVTM, CDR2 ANQGSEA, per germline.

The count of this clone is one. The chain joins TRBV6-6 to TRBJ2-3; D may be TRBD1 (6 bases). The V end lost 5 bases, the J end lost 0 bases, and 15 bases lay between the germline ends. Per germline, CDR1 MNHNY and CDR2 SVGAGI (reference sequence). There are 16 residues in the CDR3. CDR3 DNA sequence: TGTGCCAGCAGTAAACAGGGCCTTCCAAGCACAGATACGCAGTATTTT. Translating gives CASSKQGLPSTDTQYF.

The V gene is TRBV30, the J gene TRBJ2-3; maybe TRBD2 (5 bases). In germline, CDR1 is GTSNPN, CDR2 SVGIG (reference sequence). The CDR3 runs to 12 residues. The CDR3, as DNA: TGTGCTATAATCGGCGGCGGGGATACGCAGTATTTT. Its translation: CAIIGGGDTQYF. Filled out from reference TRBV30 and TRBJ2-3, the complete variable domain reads SQTIHQWPATLVQPVGSPLSLECTVEGTSNPNLYWYRQAAGRGLQLLFYSVGIGQISSEVPQNLSASRPQDRQFILSSKKLLLSDSGFYLCAIIGGGDTQYFGPGTRLTVL.

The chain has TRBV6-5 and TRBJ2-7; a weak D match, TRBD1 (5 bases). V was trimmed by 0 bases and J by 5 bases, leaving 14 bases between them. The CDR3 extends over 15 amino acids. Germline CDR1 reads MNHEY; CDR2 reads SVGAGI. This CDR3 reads CASSYSSQGMHEQYF. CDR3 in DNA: TGTGCCAGCAGTTACTCGAGCCAGGGAATGCACGAGCAGTACTTC.

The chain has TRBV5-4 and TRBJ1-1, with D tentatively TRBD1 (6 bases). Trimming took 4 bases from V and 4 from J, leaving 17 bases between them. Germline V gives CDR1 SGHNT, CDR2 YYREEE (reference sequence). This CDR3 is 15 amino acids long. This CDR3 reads CASSLQGIPLTEAFF. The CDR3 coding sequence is TGTGCCAGCAGCCTCCAGGGGATCCCCCTCACTGAAGCTTTCTTT.

In nucleotides, the CDR3 is TGCGCCAGCAGCTTGGTACAGCAAACAGGCTACGAGCAGTACTTC. It yields the protein CASSLVQQTGYEQYF. The gene calls are TRBV5-1 and TRBJ2-7; TRBD1 is a possible D gene (5 bases). V was pared by 0 bases and J by 3 bases, with 13 bases between. Germline values: CDR1 SGHRS, CDR2 YFSETQ. The CDR3 length is 15 residues.

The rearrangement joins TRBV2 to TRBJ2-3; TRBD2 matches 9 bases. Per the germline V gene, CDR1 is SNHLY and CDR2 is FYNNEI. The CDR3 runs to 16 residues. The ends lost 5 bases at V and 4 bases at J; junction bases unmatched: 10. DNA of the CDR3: TGTGCCAGCAGTAGTCTGGCGGGGGGGCCCCCAGATACGCAGTATTTT. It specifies CASSSLAGGPPDTQYF.

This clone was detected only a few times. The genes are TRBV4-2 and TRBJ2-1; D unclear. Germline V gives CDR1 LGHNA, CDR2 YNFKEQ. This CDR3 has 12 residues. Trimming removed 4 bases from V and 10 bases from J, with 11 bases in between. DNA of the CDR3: TGTGCCAGCAGCCTCCCTAGGAGCGAGCAGTTCTTC. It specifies CASSLPRSEQFF.

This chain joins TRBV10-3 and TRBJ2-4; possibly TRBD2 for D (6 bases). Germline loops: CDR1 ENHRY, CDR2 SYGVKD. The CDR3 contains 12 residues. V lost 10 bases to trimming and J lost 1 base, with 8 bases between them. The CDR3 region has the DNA TGTGCCACGGGGGAGGCCAAAAACATTCAGTACTTC. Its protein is CATGEAKNIQYF.

The CDR3 DNA reads as TGTGCCAGTAGTTCGGGGACAGGGGATGAAAAACTGTTTTTT. This gives the protein CASSSGTGDEKLFF. The chain uses TRBV19 and TRBJ1-4; 10 bases line up with TRBD1. J was trimmed by 6 bases and V by 5 bases; bases with no gene match: 3. Germline values: CDR1 LNHDA, CDR2 SQIVND (reference sequence). The CDR3 runs to 14 residues.

The CDR3 reads CASSQRGGRYEQYF. The DNA of the CDR3 is TGTGCCAGTAGCCAAAGGGGGGGTCGCTACGAGCAGTACTTC. This rearrangement joins TRBV19 to TRBJ2-7; a possible D gene is TRBD2 (7 bases). The CDR3 extends over 14 amino acids. The germline gives CDR1 LNHDA, CDR2 SQIVND (reference sequence). Trimming took 6 bases from V and 3 from J, leaving 15 bases between them.

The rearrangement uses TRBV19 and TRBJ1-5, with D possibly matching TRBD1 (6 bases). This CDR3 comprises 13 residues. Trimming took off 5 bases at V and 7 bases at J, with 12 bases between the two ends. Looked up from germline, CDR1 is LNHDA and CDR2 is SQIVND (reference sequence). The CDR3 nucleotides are TGTGCCAGTAGTGGGGGGGCAAGGCAGCCCCAGCATTTT. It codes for CASSGGARQPQHF.

The CDR3 loop is CATSREGGAGAEAFF. CDR3 sequence (DNA): TGTGCCACCAGCAGAGAAGGGGGAGCTGGGGCTGAAGCTTTCTTT. The chain recombines TRBV15 with TRBJ1-1, with D perhaps matching TRBD1 (6 bases). CDR1 is LNHNV, CDR2 YYDKDF, per germline (reference sequence). The CDR3 contains 15 residues. V dropped 0 bases and J dropped 6 bases, with 14 bases sitting between them.

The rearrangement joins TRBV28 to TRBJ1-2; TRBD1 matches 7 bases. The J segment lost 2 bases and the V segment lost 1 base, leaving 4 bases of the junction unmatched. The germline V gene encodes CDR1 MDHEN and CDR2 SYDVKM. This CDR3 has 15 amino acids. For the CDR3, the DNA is TGTGCCAGCAGTTTATTGGGACAGATGAACTATGGCTACACCTTC. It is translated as CASSLLGQMNYGYTF.

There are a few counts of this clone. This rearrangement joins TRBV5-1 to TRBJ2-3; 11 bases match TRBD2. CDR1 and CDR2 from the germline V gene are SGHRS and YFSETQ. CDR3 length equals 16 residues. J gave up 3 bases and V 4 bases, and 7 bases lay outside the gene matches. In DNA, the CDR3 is TGCGCCAGCAGCCGCAATAGCGGGGGGGCAACAGATACGCAGTATTTT. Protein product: CASSRNSGGATDTQYF.

Written as DNA, the CDR3 is TGTGCCAGCAGCCCGGGGGCACTAGCGGGGGCAGATACGCAGTATTTT. Protein sequence: CASSPGALAGADTQYF. V and J are TRBV11-2 and TRBJ2-3, with 11 bases aligning to TRBD2. The CDR3 extends over 16 amino acids. The germline V gene has CDR1 SGHAT and CDR2 FQNNGV. Trimming took 5 bases from V and 4 from J; bases not matched to a gene: 8.

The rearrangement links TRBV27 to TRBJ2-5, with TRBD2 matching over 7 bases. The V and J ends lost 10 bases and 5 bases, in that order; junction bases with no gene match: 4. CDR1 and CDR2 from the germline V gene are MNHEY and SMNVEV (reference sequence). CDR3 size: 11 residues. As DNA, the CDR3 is TGTGCCACCCAGGGAGGGGAGACCCAGTACTTC. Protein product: CATQGGETQYF.

CDR3 nucleotide sequence: TGCGCCAGCAGCTTGGGGACAGGCGTATCTGGGAACACTGAAGCTTTCTTT. As protein: CASSLGTGVSGNTEAFF. The chain uses TRBV5-1 and TRBJ1-1; 7 nucleotides match TRBD1. The trim removed 0 bases at V and 1 base at J, leaving 9 bases unmatched. The CDR3 length is 17 residues. The germline gives CDR1 SGHRS, CDR2 YFSETQ.

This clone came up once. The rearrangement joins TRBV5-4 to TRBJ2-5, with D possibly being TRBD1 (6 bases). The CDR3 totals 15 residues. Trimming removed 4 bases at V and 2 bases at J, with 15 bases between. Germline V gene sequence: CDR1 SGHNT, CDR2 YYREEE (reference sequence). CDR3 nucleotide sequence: TGTGCCAGCAGCCGCAGGGGCGACTGGCAAGAGACCCAGTACTTC. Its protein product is CASSRRGDWQETQYF. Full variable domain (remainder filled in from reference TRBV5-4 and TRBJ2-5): ETGVTQSPTHLIKTRGQQVTLRCSSQSGHNTVSWYQQALGQGPQFIFQYYREEENGRGNFPPRFSGLQFPNYSSELNVNALELDDSALYLCASSRRGDWQETQYFGPGTRLLVL.

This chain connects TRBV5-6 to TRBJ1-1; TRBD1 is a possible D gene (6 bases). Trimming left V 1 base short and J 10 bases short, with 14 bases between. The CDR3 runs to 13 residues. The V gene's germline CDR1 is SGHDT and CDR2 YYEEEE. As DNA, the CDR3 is TGTGCCAGCAGCTTGCCGGGGGGAGGGGGAGCTTTCTTT. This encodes CASSLPGGGGAFF.